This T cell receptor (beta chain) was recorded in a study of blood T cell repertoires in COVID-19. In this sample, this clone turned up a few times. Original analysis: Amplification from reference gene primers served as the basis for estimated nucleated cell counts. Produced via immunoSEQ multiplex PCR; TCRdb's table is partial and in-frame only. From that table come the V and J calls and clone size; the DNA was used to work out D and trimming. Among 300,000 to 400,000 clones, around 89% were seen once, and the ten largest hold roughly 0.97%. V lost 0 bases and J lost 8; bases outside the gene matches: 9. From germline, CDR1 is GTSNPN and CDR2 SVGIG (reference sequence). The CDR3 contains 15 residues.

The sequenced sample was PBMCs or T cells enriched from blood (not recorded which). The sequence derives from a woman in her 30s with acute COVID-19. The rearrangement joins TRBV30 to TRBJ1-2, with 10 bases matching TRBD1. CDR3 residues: CAWSVSDRGNKGYTF. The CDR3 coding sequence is TGTGCCTGGAGTGTGTCGGACAGGGGGAACAAAGGCTACACCTTC.